The clone carrying this T cell receptor beta chain was picked up one time. These data belong to a study of blood T cell repertoires in COVID-19. Cohort placement rested on clinical history that participants reported themselves. Using immunoSEQ multiplex PCR, the repertoire was profiled, and TCRdb retains in-frame clones only, with some absent. The sample comprises 400,000 or so clones, roughly 90% of which are singletons, and 2% to 2.5% rests with the top ten. The germline V and J ends were trimmed by 1 base and 0 bases, with 10 bases remaining between them. This CDR3 has 16 residues. Germline loops: CDR1 GTSNPN, CDR2 SVGIG (reference sequence).

The material sequenced was PBMCs or T cells enriched from blood (not recorded which). This sequence originates from a woman in her thirties or forties with acute COVID-19. This sequence joins TRBV30 and TRBJ2-6; the D is unclear. The CDR3 spells CAWSGSIGSGANVLTF. The CDR3 DNA reads TGTGCCTGGAGTGGGAGCATAGGCTCTGGGGCCAACGTCCTGACTTTC.